The clone carrying this TCR beta chain was detected a few times. What it binds is not known. The study ran its PCR with 60 Vbeta and 13 Jbeta primers. Original data processing: As a later analysis found, there were 78 million or so unique TCR beta chains, of which some 9.9 million were shared. The protocol was immunoSEQ multiplex PCR, while the TCRdb copy is restricted to in-frame clones and leaves out a portion. V, J and clone size were drawn from that table, and D and trimming were deduced from the DNA. The top ten hold 1% to 1.5% of the sample, which has roughly 200,000 clones, about 9.4% seen once. The data are from a study of cytomegalovirus exposure and HLA in healthy donors. The CDR3 has 17 amino acids. Germline assignment: CDR1 MGHDK and CDR2 SYGVNS. V was clipped by 3 bases and J by 4 bases; unmatched bases: 11. The study, taken as a whole, reports: Most CMV-associated TCR beta chains appeared HLA-restricted in a later analysis. It was reported that TCR beta sequences correctly inferred the HLA-A and HLA-B alleles for most subjects.

The sequence was obtained from a woman between 25 and 40 years old in good health and CMV-seropositive. The sequenced sample consisted of PBMCs. The chain carries TRBV25-1 and TRBJ2-3; 9 nucleotides agree with TRBD2. The CDR3, as DNA: TGTGCCAGCAGTGACCGACCGGGAAGCGGGAGGTCAGATACGCAGTATTTT. Translating gives CASSDRPGSGRSDTQYF.